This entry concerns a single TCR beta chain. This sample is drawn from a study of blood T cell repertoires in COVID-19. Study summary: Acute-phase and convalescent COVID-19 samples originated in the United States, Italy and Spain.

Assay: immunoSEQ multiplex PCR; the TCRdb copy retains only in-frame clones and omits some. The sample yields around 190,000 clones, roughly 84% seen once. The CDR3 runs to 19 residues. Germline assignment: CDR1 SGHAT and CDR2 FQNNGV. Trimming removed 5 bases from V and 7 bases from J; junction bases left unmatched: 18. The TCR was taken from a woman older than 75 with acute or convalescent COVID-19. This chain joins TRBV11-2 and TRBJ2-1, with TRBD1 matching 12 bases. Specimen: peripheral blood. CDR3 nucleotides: TGTGCCAGCAGCCCCACCGACCCGGGACAGGGGGCTGAGTATAATGAGCAGTTCTTC. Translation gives CASSPTDPGQGAEYNEQFF.